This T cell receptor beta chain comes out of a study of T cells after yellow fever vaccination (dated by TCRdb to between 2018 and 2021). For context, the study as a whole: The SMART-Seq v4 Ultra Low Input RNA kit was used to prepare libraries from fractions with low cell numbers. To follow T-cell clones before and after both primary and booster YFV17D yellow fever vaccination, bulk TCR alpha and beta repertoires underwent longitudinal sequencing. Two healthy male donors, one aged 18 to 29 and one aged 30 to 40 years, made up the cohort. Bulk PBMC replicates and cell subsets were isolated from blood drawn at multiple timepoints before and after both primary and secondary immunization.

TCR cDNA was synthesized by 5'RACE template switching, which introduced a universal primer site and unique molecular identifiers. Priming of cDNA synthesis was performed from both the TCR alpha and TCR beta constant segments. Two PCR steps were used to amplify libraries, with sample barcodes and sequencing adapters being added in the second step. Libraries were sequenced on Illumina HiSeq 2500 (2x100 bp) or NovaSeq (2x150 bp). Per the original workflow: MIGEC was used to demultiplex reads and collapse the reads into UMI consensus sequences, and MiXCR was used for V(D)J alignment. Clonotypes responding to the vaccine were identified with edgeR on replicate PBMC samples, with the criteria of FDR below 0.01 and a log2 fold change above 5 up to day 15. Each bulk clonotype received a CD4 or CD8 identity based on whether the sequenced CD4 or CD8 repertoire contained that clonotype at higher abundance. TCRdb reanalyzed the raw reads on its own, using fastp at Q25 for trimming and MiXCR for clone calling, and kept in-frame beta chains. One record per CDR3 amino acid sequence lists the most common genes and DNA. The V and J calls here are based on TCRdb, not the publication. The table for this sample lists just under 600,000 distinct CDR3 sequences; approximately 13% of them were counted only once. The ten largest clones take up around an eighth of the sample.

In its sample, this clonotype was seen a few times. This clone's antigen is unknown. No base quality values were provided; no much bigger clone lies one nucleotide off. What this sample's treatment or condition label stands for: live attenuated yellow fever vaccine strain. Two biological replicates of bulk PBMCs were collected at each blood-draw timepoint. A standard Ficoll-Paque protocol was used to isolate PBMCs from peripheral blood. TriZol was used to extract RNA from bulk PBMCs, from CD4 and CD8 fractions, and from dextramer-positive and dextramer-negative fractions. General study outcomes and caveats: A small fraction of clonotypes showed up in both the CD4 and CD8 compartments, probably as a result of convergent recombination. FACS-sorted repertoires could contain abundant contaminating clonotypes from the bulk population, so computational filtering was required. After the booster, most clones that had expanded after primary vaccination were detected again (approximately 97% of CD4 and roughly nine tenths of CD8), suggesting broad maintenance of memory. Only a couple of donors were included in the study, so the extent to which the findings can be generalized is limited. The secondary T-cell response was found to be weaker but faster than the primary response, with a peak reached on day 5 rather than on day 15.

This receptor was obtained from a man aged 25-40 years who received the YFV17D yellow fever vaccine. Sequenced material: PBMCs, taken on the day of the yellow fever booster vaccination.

The DNA sequence is given as TGTGCCATCAGTGAGTCGATAGGGGGCCAGTACTTC. This yields the protein CAISESIGGQYF. The rearranged chain carries TRBV10-3 and TRBJ2-5; TRBD1 could be the D gene, as 6 bases match. Its CDR3 holds 12 amino acids, cysteine through phenylalanine. Only CDR3 DNA remains: 36 bases, in frame from the first base. CDR1 and CDR2 (ENHRY, SYGVKD) derive from the germline V gene. V is reduced by 0 bases and J by 10 bases, leaving a spacing of 9 bases between them.